This record concerns one TCR beta chain sequence. This sample stems from a study of blood T cell repertoires in COVID-19. V dropped 4 bases and J dropped 4 bases, with 14 bases sitting between them. Germline CDR1 is SGHRS and CDR2 is YFSETQ. The CDR3 is 14 residues long. Clones were read by immunoSEQ multiplex PCR, and TCRdb kept only the in-frame ones, dropping some. The sample shows about 250,000 clones, roughly nine tenths of them seen only once. Sequences were obtained from PBMCs or T cells enriched from blood (not recorded which). This receptor was obtained from a woman younger than 30 who had recovered from COVID-19. V and J are TRBV5-1 and TRBJ1-1, with TRBD1 as a possible D gene (5 bases). This chain's CDR3 is CASSQQASGTEAFF. CDR3 bases: TGCGCCAGCAGCCAACAGGCCTCGGGCACTGAAGCTTTCTTT.